The next 12 T cell receptor beta chains were all read from a single sample in a study of T cell responses to AZD1222 COVID-19 vaccine. Assay used: immunoSEQ multiplex PCR; TCRdb lists only in-frame clones, some missing. Of approximately 130,000 clones in the sample, about 89% were seen once. Sequenced material: peripheral blood, taken on day 0 of AZD1222 vaccination. These receptors were collected from an adult in good health.

The table lists this clone with a count of one. The rearrangement joins TRBV14 to TRBJ1-1; D ambiguous. CDR3 length: 14 amino acids. V lost 4 bases and J 4 bases, leaving 13 bases between the germline ends. Germline CDR1 reads SGHDN; CDR2 reads FVKESK. This CDR3 is CASSPLLTGTEAFF. The CDR3 DNA follows: TGTGCCAGCAGCCCCCTCCTCACGGGCACTGAAGCTTTCTTT.

The chain combines TRBV18 with TRBJ2-1; D is uncertain. Trimming pared 2 bases from V and 12 bases from J, leaving 17 bases between. In germline, CDR1 is KGHSH, CDR2 LQKENI. The CDR3 runs 14 residues. The CDR3 coding sequence is TGTGCCAGCTCACCAAAGGACCTTCCCGAGAGGCAGTTCTTC. Amino acid sequence: CASSPKDLPERQFF. The whole variable domain, filled in from reference TRBV18 and TRBJ2-1, reads NAGVMQNPRHLVRRRGQEARLRCSPMKGHSHVYWYRQLPEEGLKFMVYLQKENIIDESGMPKERFSAEFPKEGPSILRIQQVVRGDSAAYFCASSPKDLPERQFFGPGTRLTVL.

CDR3 residues: CSVERDGSSYEQYF. In DNA, the CDR3 is TGCAGCGTTGAGCGGGACGGGAGCTCCTACGAGCAGTACTTC. The V and J genes are TRBV29-1 and TRBJ2-7; a weak D match, TRBD2 (6 bases). The V gene lost 3 bases and the J gene lost 0 bases, with 12 bases spanning the gap. The germline V gene encodes CDR1 SQVTM and CDR2 ANQGSEA. This CDR3 spans 14 amino acids.

This chain connects TRBV7-3 to TRBJ2-2; possibly TRBD1 for D (5 bases). V was shortened by 5 bases and J by 4 bases, with 14 bases between the two germline ends. The CDR3 consists of 15 residues. CDR1 is SGHTA and CDR2 is FQGTGA in the germline V gene. As DNA, the CDR3 is TGTGCCAGCAGCCACCCAGGGTCGGGCACCGGGGAGCTGTTTTTT. Translating it yields CASSHPGSGTGELFF.

The chain couples TRBV7-6 to TRBJ1-6; possible D gene TRBD1, 5 bases. Germline V gene lookup returns CDR1 SGHVS and CDR2 FNYEAQ. V was cut by 1 base and J by 7 bases, with 5 bases left in between. The CDR3 totals 13 residues. The DNA for the CDR3 is TGTGCCAGCAGCTTAGACAGGAATTCACCCCTCCACTTT. Protein: CASSLDRNSPLHF.

The chain employs TRBV18 and TRBJ1-2; D not resolved. This CDR3 spans 12 amino acids. Germline CDR1 and CDR2: KGHSH and LQKENI. V dropped 3 bases and J dropped 10 bases, with 12 bases sitting between them. The CDR3 nucleotides are TGTGCCAGCTCACCGGGGAGGGAGGTCTACACCTTC. It translates to CASSPGREVYTF.

The chain employs TRBV19 and TRBJ1-1; tentative D call: TRBD1 (5 bases). The V gene's germline CDR1 is LNHDA and CDR2 SQIVND (reference sequence). V was pared by 5 bases and J by 3 bases, with 13 bases between. The CDR3 is made up of 14 amino acids. In nucleotides, the CDR3 is TGTGCCAGTAGTCCCCGAGGCAGGGACACTGAAGCTTTCTTT. Encoded protein: CASSPRGRDTEAFF.

This sequence joins TRBV19 and TRBJ1-1; the D gene is possibly TRBD1 (6 bases). Germline loops: CDR1 LNHDA, CDR2 SQIVND (reference sequence). The CDR3 covers 14 residues. With 5 bases removed from V and 1 base from J, the gap between germline ends came to 11 bases. This chain's CDR3 is CASSPDRPNTEAFF. The CDR3 region has the DNA TGTGCCAGTAGTCCGGACAGACCGAACACTGAAGCTTTCTTT.

The J gene is TRBJ1-1, the V gene TRBV12-3 or TRBV12-4, with 9 nucleotides matching TRBD1. V shed 8 bases and J 5 bases; nucleotides not matched to a gene: 6. The CDR3 is made up of 13 amino acids. The CDR3 region is CASADRGETEAFF. CDR3 bases: TGTGCCAGCGCCGACAGGGGGGAGACTGAAGCTTTCTTT.

The rearrangement uses TRBV7-2 and TRBJ1-4; 8 nucleotides match TRBD1. Losses at the gene ends were 5 bases for V and 8 bases for J; bases not matched to a gene: 10. CDR3 length equals 15 residues. Germline assignment: CDR1 SGHTA and CDR2 FQGNSA. CDR3 bases: TGTGCCAGCAGCGCACCGGGACAGGAGACGGAAAAACTGTTTTTT. Protein: CASSAPGQETEKLFF. The full variable domain, completed using reference TRBV7-2 and TRBJ1-4, is GAGVSQSPSNKVTEKGKDVELRCDPISGHTALYWYRQSLGQGLEFLIYFQGNSAPDKSGLPSDRFSAERTGGSVSTLTIQRTQQEDSAVYLCASSAPGQETEKLFFGSGTQLSVL.

This rearrangement joins TRBV30 to TRBJ1-1; 8 nucleotides match TRBD1. This CDR3 is 14 amino acids long. Germline loops: CDR1 GTSNPN, CDR2 SVGIG (reference sequence). The trim removed 4 bases at V and 2 bases at J, leaving 6 bases unmatched. The CDR3 here is CAWTDQGANTEAFF. CDR3 bases: TGTGCCTGGACCGACCAGGGGGCCAACACTGAAGCTTTCTTT.

The chain uses TRBV6-2 or TRBV6-3 and TRBJ1-1; no definite D call. CDR1 is MNHEY, CDR2 SVGEGT, per germline. The CDR3 has 13 amino acids. V lost 3 bases to trimming and J lost 6 bases, with 11 bases between them. The CDR3 DNA is TGTGCCAGCAGTTATGGGAAGGTCTCTGAAGCTTTCTTT. Its translation is CASSYGKVSEAFF.